This TCR beta chain was sequenced in a study of Graves' ophthalmopathy and Graves' hyperthyroidism. The study, taken as a whole, reports: Predictions made by the model for ophthalmopathy progression reached 65% to 71% sensitivity and roughly 79% specificity. For separating ophthalmopathy from stable hyperthyroidism, a 13-signature model gave about 90% sensitivity and roughly 77% specificity.

Comments on this clonotype: Antigen specificity is unknown.

The CDR3 covers 13 residues. Germline V lookup: CDR1 MNHNY, CDR2 SVGAGI (reference sequence). V was trimmed by 4 bases and J by 2 bases, leaving 8 bases between them. RNA transcripts served as template for amplifying TCR beta CDR3 sequences. First-round RT-PCR used HTBI primers; second-round multiplex PCR followed. A single record per CDR3 protein comes from TCRdb applying MiXCR to the multiplex PCR reads. The table lists 260,000 or so distinct CDR3 sequences, around 45% of them singletons, with around 47% in the top ten. Moderate-to-severe activity, CAS at least 3, NOSPECS at least 4 and duration under 3 months characterized donors with ophthalmopathy. Excluded were patients with other autoimmune diseases, uncontrolled infections, pregnancy or lactation.

Sequenced material: peripheral blood. The V gene is TRBV6-6, the J gene TRBJ1-2; TRBD1 is a possible D gene (5 bases). The TCR sequence derives from an adult man with Graves' ophthalmopathy. The CDR3 reads CASSFGDNYGYTF. Written as DNA, the CDR3 is TGTGCCAGCAGTTTCGGGGACAACTATGGCTACACCTTC.